This T cell receptor beta chain was documented in a study of blood T cell repertoires in COVID-19. About the study: From the United States, Italy and Spain came samples of acute and convalescent COVID-19. PBMCs, B-cell-depleted T cells, or T cells were the source of the cDNA or gDNA that made up the material.

Authors' analysis steps: Reference gene primers were amplified, and this amplification served to estimate nucleated cell counts. Method: immunoSEQ multiplex PCR; TCRdb's copy keeps in-frame clones and lacks some. That table furnishes V, J and clone size, whereas the DNA furnished D and trimming. The sample yields hundreds of thousands of clones, around nine tenths seen once. The V segment lost 4 bases and the J segment 6 bases; nucleotides outside the gene matches: 8. CDR1 SGDLS and CDR2 YYNGEE come from the germline V gene. The CDR3 sequence is 14 residues long. The sample was peripheral blood. This sequence originates from a woman aged 18-30 years who had recovered from COVID-19. The rearrangement joins TRBV9 to TRBJ2-7; 9 nucleotides match TRBD1. This CDR3 is CASSPSGTGSEQYF. The CDR3 coding sequence is TGTGCCAGCAGCCCCAGCGGGACAGGGTCCGAGCAGTACTTC.